This paragraph reports one T cell receptor beta chain. Just one base apart from a much larger clone, this may be a read error. The sample is drawn from a study of glioma-infiltrating T cells. Using RNA template, CDR3s of TCR alpha and beta were amplified with iRepertoire arm-PCR. MiXCR, run by TCRdb on the multiplex PCR reads, gives a single entry per CDR3 protein. The sample includes 300,000 to 450,000 distinct CDR3 sequences, 35% to 45% of them seen just once. The V end lost 9 bases, the J end lost 5 bases, and 23 bases lay between the germline ends. This CDR3 is 15 amino acids long. From germline, CDR1 is MNHEY and CDR2 SMNVEV (reference sequence).

This sequence joins TRBV27 and TRBJ2-7; either TRBD1 or TRBD2 may fit D (6 bases each). Source material: glioma tissue, nonneoplastic brain tissue, or PBMCs (not recorded which). This TCR came from a human donor with low-grade glioma or glioblastoma, undergoing nonglioma brain surgery, or in good health (not recorded which). CDR3 amino acids: CASPLIGGGRNEQYF. The CDR3 region has the DNA TGTGCCAGTCCTTTAATAGGGGGAGGTAGAAACGAGCAGTACTTC.